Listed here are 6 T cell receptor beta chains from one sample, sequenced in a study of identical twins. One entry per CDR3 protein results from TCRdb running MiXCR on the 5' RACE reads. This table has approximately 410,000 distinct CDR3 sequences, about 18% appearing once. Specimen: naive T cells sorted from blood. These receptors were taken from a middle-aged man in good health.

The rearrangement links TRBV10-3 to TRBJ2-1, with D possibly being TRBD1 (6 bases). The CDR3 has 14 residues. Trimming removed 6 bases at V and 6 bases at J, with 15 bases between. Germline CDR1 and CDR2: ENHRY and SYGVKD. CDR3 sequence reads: CAIRSAGESNEQFF. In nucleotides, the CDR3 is TGTGCCATCAGGAGCGCAGGGGAGAGCAATGAGCAGTTCTTC.

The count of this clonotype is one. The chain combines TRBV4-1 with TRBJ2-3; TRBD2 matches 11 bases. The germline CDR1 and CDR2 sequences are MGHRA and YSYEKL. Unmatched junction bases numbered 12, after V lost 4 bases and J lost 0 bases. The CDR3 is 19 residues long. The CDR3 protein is CASSPPGTSGDPSTDTQYF. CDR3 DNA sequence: TGCGCCAGCAGCCCTCCCGGGACTAGCGGTGACCCTAGCACAGATACGCAGTATTTT.

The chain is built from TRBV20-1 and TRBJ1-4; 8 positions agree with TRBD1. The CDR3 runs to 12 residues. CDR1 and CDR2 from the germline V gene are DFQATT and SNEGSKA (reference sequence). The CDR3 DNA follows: TGCAGCGCAGGGGGCGCAGGGGAAAAACTGTTTTTT. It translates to CSAGGAGEKLFF.

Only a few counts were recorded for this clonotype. The CDR3 is CASSQGTEKGNEQFF. CDR3 in DNA: TGCGCCAGCAGCCAAGGGACAGAGAAGGGGAATGAGCAGTTCTTC. The rearrangement uses TRBV4-3 and TRBJ2-1; D is possibly TRBD1 (6 bases). Germline V gene sequence: CDR1 LGHNA, CDR2 YSLEER. V lost 1 base and J 7 bases, leaving 14 bases between the germline ends. The CDR3 spans 15 residues.

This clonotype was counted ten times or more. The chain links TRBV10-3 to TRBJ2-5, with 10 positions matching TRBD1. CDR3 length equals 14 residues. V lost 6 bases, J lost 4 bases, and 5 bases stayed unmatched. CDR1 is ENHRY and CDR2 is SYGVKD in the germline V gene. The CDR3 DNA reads TGTGCCATCAGAACCGACAGGGGGCGAGAGACCCAGTACTTC. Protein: CAIRTDRGRETQYF.

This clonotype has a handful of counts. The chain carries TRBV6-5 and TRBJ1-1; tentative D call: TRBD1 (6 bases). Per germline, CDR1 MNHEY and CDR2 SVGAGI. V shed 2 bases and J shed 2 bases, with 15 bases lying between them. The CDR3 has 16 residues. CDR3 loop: CASSYIWGPGNTEAFF. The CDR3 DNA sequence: TGTGCCAGCAGTTACATATGGGGGCCTGGAAACACTGAAGCTTTCTTT.